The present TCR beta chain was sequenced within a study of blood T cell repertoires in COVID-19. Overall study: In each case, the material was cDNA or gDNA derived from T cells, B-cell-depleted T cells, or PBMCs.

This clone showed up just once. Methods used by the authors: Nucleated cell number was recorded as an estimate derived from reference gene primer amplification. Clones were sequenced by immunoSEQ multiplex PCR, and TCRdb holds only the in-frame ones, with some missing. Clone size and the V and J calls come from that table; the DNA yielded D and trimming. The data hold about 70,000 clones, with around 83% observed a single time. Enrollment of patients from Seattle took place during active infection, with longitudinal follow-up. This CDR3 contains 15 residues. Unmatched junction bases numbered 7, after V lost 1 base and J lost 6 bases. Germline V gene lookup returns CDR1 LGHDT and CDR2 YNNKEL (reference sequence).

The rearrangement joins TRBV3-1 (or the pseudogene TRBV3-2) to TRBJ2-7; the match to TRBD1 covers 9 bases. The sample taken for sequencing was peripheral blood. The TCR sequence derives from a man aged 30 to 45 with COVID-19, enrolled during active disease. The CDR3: CASSQGTGAAGEQYF. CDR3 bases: TGTGCCAGCAGCCAAGGGACAGGGGCCGCGGGCGAGCAGTACTTC.